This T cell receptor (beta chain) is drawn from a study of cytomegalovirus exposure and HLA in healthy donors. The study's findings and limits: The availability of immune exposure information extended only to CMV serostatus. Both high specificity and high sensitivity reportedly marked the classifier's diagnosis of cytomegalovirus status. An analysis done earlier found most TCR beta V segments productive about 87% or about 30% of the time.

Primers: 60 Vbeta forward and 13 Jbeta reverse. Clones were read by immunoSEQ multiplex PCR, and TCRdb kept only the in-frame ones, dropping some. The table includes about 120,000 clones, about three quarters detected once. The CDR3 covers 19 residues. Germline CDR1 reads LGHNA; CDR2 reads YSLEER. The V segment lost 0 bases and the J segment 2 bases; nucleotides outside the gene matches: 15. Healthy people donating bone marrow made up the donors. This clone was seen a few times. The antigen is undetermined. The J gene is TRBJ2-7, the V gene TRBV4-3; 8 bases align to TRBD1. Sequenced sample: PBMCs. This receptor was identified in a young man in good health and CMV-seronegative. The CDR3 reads CASSQDLIRGQEGTYEQYF. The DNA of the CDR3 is TGCGCCAGCAGCCAAGATCTTATTAGGGGACAGGAGGGAACCTACGAGCAGTACTTC.